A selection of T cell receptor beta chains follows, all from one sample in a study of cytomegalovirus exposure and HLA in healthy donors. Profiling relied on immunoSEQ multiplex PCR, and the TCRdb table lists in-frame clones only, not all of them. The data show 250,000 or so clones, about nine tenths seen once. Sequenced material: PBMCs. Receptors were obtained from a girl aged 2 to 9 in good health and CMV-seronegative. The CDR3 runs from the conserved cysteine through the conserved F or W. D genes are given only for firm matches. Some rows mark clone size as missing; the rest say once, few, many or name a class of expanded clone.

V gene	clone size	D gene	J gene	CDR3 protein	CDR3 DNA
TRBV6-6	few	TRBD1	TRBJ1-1	CASSYHRAQGDTEAFF	TGTGCCAGCAGTTACCATCGGGCCCAGGGGGACACTGAAGCTTTCTTT
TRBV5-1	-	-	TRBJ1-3	CASSLTRKQDGNTIYF	TGCGCCAGCAGCTTAACGAGGAAACAGGATGGAAACACCATATATTTT
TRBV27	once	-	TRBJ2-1	CASSRTVLNEQFF	TGTGCCAGCAGCAGGACAGTCCTAAATGAGCAGTTCTTC
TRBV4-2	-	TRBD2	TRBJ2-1	CASSQGLADSSYNEQFF	TGTGCCAGCAGCCAGGGACTAGCGGATAGCTCCTACAATGAGCAGTTCTTC
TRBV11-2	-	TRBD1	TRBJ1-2	CASSLTGAAYGYTF	TGTGCCAGCAGCTTGACAGGGGCGGCCTATGGCTACACCTTC
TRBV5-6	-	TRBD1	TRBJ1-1	CASRAQGRNTEAFF	TGTGCCAGCAGGGCACAGGGGCGGAACACTGAAGCTTTCTTT
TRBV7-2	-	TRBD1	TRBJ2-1	CASSRLPGTGYSYNEQFF	TGTGCCAGCAGCCGACTCCCCGGGACAGGGTATTCCTACAATGAGCAGTTCTTC
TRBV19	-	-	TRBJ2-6	CASSISQGKTGANVLTF	TGTGCCAGTAGTATCTCCCAGGGTAAAACTGGGGCCAACGTCCTGACTTTC
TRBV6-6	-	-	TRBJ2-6	CASRIAGGANVLTF	TGTGCCAGCAGAATCGCCGGTGGGGCCAACGTCCTGACTTTC
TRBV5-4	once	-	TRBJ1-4	CASSPGRGASEKLFF	TGTGCCAGCAGCCCCGGGCGGGGGGCGAGTGAAAAACTGTTTTTT
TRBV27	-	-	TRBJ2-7	CASSRGWRSYEQYF	TGTGCCAGCAGTAGAGGGTGGAGGTCCTACGAGCAGTACTTC
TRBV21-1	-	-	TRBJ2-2	CASSIIWGLAGTDGPGELFF	TGTGCCAGCAGCATAATATGGGGACTAGCGGGAACCGACGGGCCCGGGGAGCTGTTTTTT
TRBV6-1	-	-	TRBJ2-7	CASSGAPSRYEQYF	TGTGCCAGCAGTGGGGCTCCTAGCCGTTACGAGCAGTACTTC
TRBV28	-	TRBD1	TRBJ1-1	CASSLAGGTEAFF	TGTGCCAGCAGTTTGGCAGGGGGCACTGAAGCTTTCTTT
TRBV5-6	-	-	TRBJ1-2	CASSLPGPAGYTF	TGTGCCAGCAGCTTGCCGGGTCCTGCTGGCTACACCTTC
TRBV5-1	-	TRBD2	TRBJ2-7	CASSLVAGGYEQYF	TGCGCCAGCAGCTTGGTAGCGGGGGGCTACGAGCAGTACTTC
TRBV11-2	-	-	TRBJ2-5	CASSLGAGWEETQYF	TGTGCCAGCAGCTTAGGGGCCGGGTGGGAGGAGACCCAGTACTTC
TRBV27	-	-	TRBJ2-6	CASSLQAPSGANVLTF	TGTGCCAGCAGTTTACAGGCGCCCTCTGGGGCCAACGTCCTGACTTTC
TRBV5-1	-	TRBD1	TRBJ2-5	CASSFTGGPQETQYF	TGCGCCAGCAGCTTTACAGGGGGGCCCCAAGAGACCCAGTACTTC
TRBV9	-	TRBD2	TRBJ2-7	CASSVGRESYEQYF	TGTGCCAGCAGCGTCGGGAGGGAATCCTACGAGCAGTACTTC
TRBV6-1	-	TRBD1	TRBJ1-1	CASSDSGGWTEAFF	TGTGCCAGCAGTGACTCAGGGGGCTGGACTGAAGCTTTCTTT
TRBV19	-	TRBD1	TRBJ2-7	CASSIATTGPYEQYF	TGTGCCAGTAGTATAGCCACGACAGGGCCCTACGAGCAGTACTTC
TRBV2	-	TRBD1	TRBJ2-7	CASRLEGGQGTYEQYF	TGTGCCAGCCGCTTGGAGGGGGGACAGGGAACCTACGAGCAGTACTTC
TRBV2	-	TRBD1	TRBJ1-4	CASRDRDSEKLFF	TGTGCCAGCAGGGACCGGGACAGTGAAAAACTGTTTTTT
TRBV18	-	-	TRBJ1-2	CASSPPQGEPLTPYGYTF	TGTGCCAGCTCACCACCCCAGGGCGAGCCCCTAACCCCCTATGGCTACACCTTC
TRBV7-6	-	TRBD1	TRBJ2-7	CATSRGLSGTGQWEQYF	TGTGCCACCTCAAGGGGGCTTTCCGGGACAGGTCAATGGGAGCAGTACTTC
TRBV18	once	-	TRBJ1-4	CAIRRGGDEKLFF	TGTGCCATCCGCCGGGGGGGTGATGAAAAACTGTTTTTT
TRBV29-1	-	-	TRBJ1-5	CSAVDGSSNQPQHF	TGCAGCGCTGTCGATGGTTCTAGTAATCAGCCCCAGCATTTT